The clone carrying this T cell receptor beta chain was counted many times. Genomic DNA provided the template from which TCR beta VDJ and CDR3 profiles were obtained. TCRdb re-called the reads through MiXCR, storing one row per CDR3 protein. The sample holds about 110,000 distinct CDR3 sequences, less than 65% seen once. This record comes from a study of CD8+CD57+ T cells in acquired aplastic anemia. The germline V gene encodes CDR1 SGHTA and CDR2 FQGNSA. The V end was cut by 5 bases, the J end by 5 bases, with 17 bases between. This CDR3 is built from 15 residues. Sequenced: sorted CD4+, CD8+, or CD8+CD57+ T cells (not recorded which) from PBMCs. The chain combines TRBV7-2 with TRBJ2-3; maybe TRBD2 (6 bases). The sequence was collected from a human donor in good health, serving as a control. The CDR3 sequence: CASSLRLGERDTQYF. The CDR3 nucleotides read TGTGCCAGCAGCCTACGACTAGGGGAACGAGATACGCAGTATTTT.